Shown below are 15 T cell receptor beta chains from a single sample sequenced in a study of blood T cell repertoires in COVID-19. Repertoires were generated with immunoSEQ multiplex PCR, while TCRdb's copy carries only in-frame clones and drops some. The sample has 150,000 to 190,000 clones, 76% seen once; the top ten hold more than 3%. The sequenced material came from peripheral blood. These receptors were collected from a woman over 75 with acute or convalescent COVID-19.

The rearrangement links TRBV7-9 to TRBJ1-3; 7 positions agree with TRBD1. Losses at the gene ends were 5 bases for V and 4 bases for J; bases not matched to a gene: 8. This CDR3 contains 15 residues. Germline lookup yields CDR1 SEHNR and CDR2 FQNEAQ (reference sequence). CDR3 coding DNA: TGTGCCAGCAGCAAACAGGGGATGGAGGGAAACACCATATATTTT. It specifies CASSKQGMEGNTIYF.

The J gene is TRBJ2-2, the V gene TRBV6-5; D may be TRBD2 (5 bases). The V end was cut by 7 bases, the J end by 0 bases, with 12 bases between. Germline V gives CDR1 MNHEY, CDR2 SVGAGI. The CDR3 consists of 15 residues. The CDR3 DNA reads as TGTGCCAGCAAGGCGGGCCAGGCGAACACCGGGGAGCTGTTTTTT. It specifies CASKAGQANTGELFF.

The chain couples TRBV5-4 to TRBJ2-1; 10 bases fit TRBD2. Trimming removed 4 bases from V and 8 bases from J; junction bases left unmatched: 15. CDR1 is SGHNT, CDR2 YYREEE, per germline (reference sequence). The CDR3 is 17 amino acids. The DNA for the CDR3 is TGTGCCAGCAGCGGCTTTATAAGCGGGGGGGCGGTCCATGAGCAGTTCTTC. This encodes CASSGFISGGAVHEQFF.

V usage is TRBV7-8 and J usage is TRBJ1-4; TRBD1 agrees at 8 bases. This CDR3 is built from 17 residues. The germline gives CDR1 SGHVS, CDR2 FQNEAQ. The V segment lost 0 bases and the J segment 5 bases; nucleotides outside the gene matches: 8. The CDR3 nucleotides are TGTGCCAGCAGCTTAGCTTCAGGGGACAGGATAAATGAAAAACTGTTTTTT. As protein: CASSLASGDRINEKLFF.

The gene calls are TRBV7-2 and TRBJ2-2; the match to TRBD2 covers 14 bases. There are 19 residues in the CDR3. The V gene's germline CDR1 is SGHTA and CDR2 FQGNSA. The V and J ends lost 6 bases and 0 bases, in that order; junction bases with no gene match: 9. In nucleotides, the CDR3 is TGTGCCAGCAGTCGAAAGGGACTAGCGGGAGCGACGAACACCGGGGAGCTGTTTTTT. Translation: CASSRKGLAGATNTGELFF.

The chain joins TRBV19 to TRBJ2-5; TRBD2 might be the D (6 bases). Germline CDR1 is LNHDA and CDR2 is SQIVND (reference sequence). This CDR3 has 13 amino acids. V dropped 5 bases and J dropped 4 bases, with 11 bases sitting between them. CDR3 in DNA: TGTGCCAGTAGTGTAAGGAGGGGAGAGACCCAGTACTTC. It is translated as CASSVRRGETQYF.

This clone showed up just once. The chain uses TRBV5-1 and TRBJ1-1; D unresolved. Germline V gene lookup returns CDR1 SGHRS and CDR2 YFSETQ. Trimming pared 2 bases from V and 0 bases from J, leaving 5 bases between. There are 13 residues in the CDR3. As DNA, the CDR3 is TGCGCCAGCAGCTTAGCTTTGAACACTGAAGCTTTCTTT. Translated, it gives CASSLALNTEAFF.

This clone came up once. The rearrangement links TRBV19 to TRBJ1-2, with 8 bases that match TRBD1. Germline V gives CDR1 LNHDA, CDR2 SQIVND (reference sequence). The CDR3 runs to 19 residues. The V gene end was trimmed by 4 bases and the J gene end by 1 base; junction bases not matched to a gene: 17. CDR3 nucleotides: TGTGCCAGTAGTACCCCCCCGGACAGGGCCCCGTTACTTAACTATGGCTACACCTTC. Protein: CASSTPPDRAPLLNYGYTF. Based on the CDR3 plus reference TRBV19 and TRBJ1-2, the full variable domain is DGGITQSPKYLFRKEGQNVTLSCEQNLNHDAMYWYRQDPGQGLRLIYYSQIVNDFQKGDIAEGYSVSREKKESFPLTVTSAQKNPTAFYLCASSTPPDRAPLLNYGYTFGSGTRLTVV.

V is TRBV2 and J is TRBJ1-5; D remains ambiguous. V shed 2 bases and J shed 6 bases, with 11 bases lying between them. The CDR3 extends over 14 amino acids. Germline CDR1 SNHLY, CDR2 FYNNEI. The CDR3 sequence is CASSERSGVQPQHF. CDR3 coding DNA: TGTGCCAGCAGTGAACGTTCCGGGGTTCAGCCCCAGCATTTT.

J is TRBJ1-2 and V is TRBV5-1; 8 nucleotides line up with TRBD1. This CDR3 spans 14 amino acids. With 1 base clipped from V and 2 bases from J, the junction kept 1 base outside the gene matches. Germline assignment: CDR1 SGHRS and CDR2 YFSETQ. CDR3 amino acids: CASSLTGGNYGYTF. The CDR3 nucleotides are TGCGCCAGCAGCTTGACAGGGGGAAACTATGGCTACACCTTC. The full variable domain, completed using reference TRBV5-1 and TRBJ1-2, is KAGVTQTPRYLIKTRGQQVTLSCSPISGHRSVSWYQQTPGQGLQFLFEYFSETQRNKGNFPGRFSGRQFSNSRSEMNVSTLELGDSALYLCASSLTGGNYGYTFGSGTRLTVV.

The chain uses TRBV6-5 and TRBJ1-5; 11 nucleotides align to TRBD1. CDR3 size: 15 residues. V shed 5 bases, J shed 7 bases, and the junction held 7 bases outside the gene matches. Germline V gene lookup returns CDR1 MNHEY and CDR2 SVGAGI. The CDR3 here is CASSPGQGGLQPQHF. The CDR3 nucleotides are TGTGCCAGCAGTCCGGGACAGGGGGGTTTGCAGCCCCAGCATTTT.

CDR3 amino acids: CASSEAGDPGGYTF. CDR3 DNA: TGTGCCAGCAGTGAAGCGGGCGACCCGGGGGGCTACACCTTC. The J gene is TRBJ1-2, the V gene TRBV2; no definite D call. This CDR3 comprises 14 residues. The V gene's germline CDR1 is SNHLY and CDR2 FYNNEI. Trimming left V 0 bases short and J 8 bases short, with 13 bases between.

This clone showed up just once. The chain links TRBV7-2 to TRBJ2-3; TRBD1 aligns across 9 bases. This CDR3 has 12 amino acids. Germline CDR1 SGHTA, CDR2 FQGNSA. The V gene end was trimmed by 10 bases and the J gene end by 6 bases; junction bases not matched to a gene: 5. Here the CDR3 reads CATTGTGDTQYF. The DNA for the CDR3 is TGTGCCACTACCGGGACAGGGGATACGCAGTATTTT.

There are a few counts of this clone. This chain's CDR3 is CASSQGVSNQPQHF. Written as DNA, the CDR3 is TGTGCCAGCAGCCAGGGCGTAAGCAATCAGCCCCAGCATTTT. This sequence joins TRBV9 and TRBJ1-5; D may be TRBD1 (5 bases). V shed 4 bases and J shed 1 base, with 9 bases lying between them. CDR1 and CDR2 (germline): SGDLS, YYNGEE. The CDR3 is made up of 14 amino acids.

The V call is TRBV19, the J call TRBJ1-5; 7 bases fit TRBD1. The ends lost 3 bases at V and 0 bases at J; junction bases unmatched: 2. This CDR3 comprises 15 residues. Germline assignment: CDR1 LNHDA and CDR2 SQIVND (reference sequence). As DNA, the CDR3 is TGTGCCAGTAGTATCACAGGGGATAGCAATCAGCCCCAGCATTTT. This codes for CASSITGDSNQPQHF.